Detailed here is one TCR beta chain. Its antigen is unknown. The sample originates from a study of OX40 agonist ivuxolimab in advanced cancers. Across the study: Treatment received earlier with anti-PD-1, anti-PD-L1 or anti-CTLA-4 agents was allowed, and approximately 40% had some.

Sequencing was performed with immunoSEQ multiplex PCR; in TCRdb, only in-frame clones are kept and a portion is missing. The sample shows tens of thousands of clones, about 85% of them seen only once. The study's findings and limits: On average, CD8+ T cells showed a greater number of expanded clones than CD4+.

Germline CDR1 MNHNY, CDR2 SVGAGI (reference sequence). The CDR3 is 16 residues long. V dropped 6 bases and J dropped 1; count of bases not matched to a gene: 9. This receptor was obtained from an adult with an advanced solid tumor such as melanoma, head and neck, liver or kidney cancer. This specimen consisted of CD4+ or CD8+ T cells sorted from blood, obtained in a trial of the OX40 agonist ivuxolimab. This chain uses TRBV6-6 with TRBJ2-7, with TRBD2 matching over 10 bases. The CDR3 reads CASSLGLAGESYEQYF. In DNA, the CDR3 is TGTGCCAGCAGCCTCGGGCTAGCGGGAGAATCCTACGAGCAGTACTTC.